The following is a T cell receptor beta chain sequence with its context. Its antigen is undetermined. CDR3 length: 16 residues. Germline CDR1 MNHNS, CDR2 SASEGT. With 3 bases clipped from V and 7 bases from J, the junction kept 12 bases outside the gene matches. PCR was performed using 60 Vbeta and 13 Jbeta primers. Sequenced by immunoSEQ multiplex PCR; TCRdb stores in-frame clones only, minus some. The sample gives around 200,000 clones, roughly 80% of which show up once; roughly 1.5% is in the top ten. The data were taken from a study of cytomegalovirus exposure and HLA in healthy donors. The study's findings and limits: A later look showed TCR association rates differing by HLA locus, highest for DRB1 and lowest for HLA-C. Later work showed greater clonal expansion in HLA-associated TCR beta chains than in equally common others.

J is TRBJ2-1 and V is TRBV6-1, with 7 bases aligning to TRBD2. This clonotype was obtained from a man between 45 and 60 years old in good health and CMV-seronegative. The sequenced sample was PBMCs. CDR3 sequence: CASSDLSGIQYNEQFF. The CDR3 nucleotides read TGTGCCAGCAGTGACCTCAGCGGGATTCAGTATAATGAGCAGTTCTTC.